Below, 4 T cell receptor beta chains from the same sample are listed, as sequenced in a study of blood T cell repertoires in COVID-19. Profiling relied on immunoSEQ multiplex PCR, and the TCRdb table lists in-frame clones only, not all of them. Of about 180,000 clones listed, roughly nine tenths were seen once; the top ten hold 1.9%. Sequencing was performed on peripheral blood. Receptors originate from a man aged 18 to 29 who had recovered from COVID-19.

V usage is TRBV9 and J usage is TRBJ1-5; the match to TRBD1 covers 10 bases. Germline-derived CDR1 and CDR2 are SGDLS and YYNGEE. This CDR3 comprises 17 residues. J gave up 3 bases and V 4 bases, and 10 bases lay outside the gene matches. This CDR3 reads CASSPRGDRGDNQPQHF. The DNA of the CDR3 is TGTGCCAGCAGCCCAAGGGGGGACAGGGGCGACAATCAGCCCCAGCATTTT. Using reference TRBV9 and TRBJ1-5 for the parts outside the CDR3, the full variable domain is DSGVTQTPKHLITATGQRVTLRCSPRSGDLSVYWYQQSLDQGLQFLIQYYNGEERAKGNILERFSAQQFPDLHSELNLSSLELGDSALYFCASSPRGDRGDNQPQHFGDGTRLSIL.

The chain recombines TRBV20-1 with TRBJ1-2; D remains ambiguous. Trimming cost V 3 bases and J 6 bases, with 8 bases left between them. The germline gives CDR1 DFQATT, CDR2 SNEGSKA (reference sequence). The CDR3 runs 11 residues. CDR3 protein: CSASLADGYTF. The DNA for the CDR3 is TGCAGTGCTAGTTTGGCAGATGGCTACACCTTC.

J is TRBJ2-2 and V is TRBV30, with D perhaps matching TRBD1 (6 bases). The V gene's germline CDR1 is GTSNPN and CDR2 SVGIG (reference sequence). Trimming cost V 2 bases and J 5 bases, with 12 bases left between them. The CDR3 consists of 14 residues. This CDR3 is CAWSSNRETGELFF. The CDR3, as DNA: TGTGCCTGGAGTAGTAACAGGGAGACCGGGGAGCTGTTTTTT.

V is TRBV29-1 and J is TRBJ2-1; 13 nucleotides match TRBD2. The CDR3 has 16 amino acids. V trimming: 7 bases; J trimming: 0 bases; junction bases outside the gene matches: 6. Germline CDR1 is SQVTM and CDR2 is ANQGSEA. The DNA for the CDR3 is TGCAGCGCCCGGACTAGCGGGAGCTTCTCCTACAATGAGCAGTTCTTC. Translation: CSARTSGSFSYNEQFF.